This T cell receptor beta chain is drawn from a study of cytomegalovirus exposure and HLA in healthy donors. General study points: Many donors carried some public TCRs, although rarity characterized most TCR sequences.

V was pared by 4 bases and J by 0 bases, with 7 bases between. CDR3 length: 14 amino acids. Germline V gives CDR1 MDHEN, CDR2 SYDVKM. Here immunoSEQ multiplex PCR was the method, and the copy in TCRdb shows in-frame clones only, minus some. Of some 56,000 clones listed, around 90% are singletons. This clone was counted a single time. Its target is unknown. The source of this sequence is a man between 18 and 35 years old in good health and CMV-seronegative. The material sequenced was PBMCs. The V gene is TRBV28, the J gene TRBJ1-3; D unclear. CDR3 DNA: TGTGCCAGCAGTTCTGGCTTCTCTGGAAACACCATATATTTT. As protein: CASSSGFSGNTIYF.